A selection of T cell receptor beta chains follows, all from one sample in a study of blood T cell repertoires in COVID-19. The method was immunoSEQ multiplex PCR; TCRdb's version includes in-frame clones alone and lacks a portion of them. The data show hundreds of thousands of clones, about 86% seen once. The specimen was peripheral blood. The receptor set was obtained from a man older than 75 with acute or convalescent COVID-19. CDR3s include the opening cysteine and the closing phenylalanine or tryptophan. D genes are given only for firm matches. The size of a clone is reported for some rows only, either as once, few or many, or as a class for expanded clones.

abundance | d_gene | j_gene | v_gene | CDR3aa | CDR3nt
- | - | TRBJ2-1 | TRBV4-1 | CASSRLPGPYEQFF | TGCGCCAGCTCCCGACTCCCCGGCCCCTATGAGCAGTTCTTC
- | - | TRBJ2-3 | TRBV4-2 | CASSHRMQLGDTQYF | TGTGCCAGCAGCCACCGGATGCAACTAGGAGATACGCAGTATTTT
few | TRBD1 | TRBJ2-5 | TRBV28 | CASSPGQVQETQYF | TGTGCCAGCAGCCCGGGACAGGTACAAGAGACCCAGTACTTC
- | - | TRBJ2-7 | TRBV11-2 | CASSLSLGQGYEQYF | TGTGCCAGCAGCTTAAGCCTCGGGCAGGGCTACGAGCAGTACTTC
- | - | TRBJ2-5 | TRBV5-1 | CASSTGTAGETQYF | TGCGCCAGCAGCACCGGGACCGCGGGGGAGACCCAGTACTTC
- | TRBD1 | TRBJ2-2 | TRBV5-1 | CASSTGQLTSTGELFF | TGCGCCAGCAGCACGGGACAGCTTACCTCAACCGGGGAGCTGTTTTTT
- | - | TRBJ2-5 | TRBV6-1 | CASSELTVKETQYF | TGTGCCAGCAGTGAACTGACAGTAAAAGAGACCCAGTACTTC
once | TRBD1 | TRBJ2-5 | TRBV3-1/TRBV3-2 | CASSQPGQAQETQYF | TGTGCCAGCAGCCAGCCCGGACAGGCCCAAGAGACCCAGTACTTC
- | TRBD2 | TRBJ2-1 | TRBV5-1 | CASSPWTSGGSYNEQFF | TGCGCCAGCAGCCCATGGACTAGCGGGGGCTCCTACAATGAGCAGTTCTTC
few | TRBD1 | TRBJ2-4 | TRBV11-2 | CASSAYRGDKNIQYF | TGTGCCAGCAGCGCCTACAGGGGGGACAAAAACATTCAGTACTTC
- | - | TRBJ1-1 | TRBV29-1 | CSVKQGNTEAFF | TGCAGCGTCAAACAGGGGAACACTGAAGCTTTCTTT
- | TRBD1 | TRBJ1-2 | TRBV27 | CASSTPPGQGETAPNTF | TGTGCCAGCAGTACACCCCCGGGACAGGGGGAGACCGCCCCTAACACCTTC
- | - | TRBJ1-4 | TRBV6-1 | CASSEATASEKLFF | TGTGCCAGCAGTGAAGCTACAGCATCTGAAAAACTGTTTTTT
- | TRBD1 | TRBJ2-1 | TRBV30 | CAWSGTGGEVSSYNEQFF | TGTGCCTGGAGCGGGACAGGGGGAGAGGTTAGCTCCTACAATGAGCAGTTCTTC
- | - | TRBJ2-7 | TRBV6-8 | CASSYRSYEQYF | TGTGCCAGCAGTTACCGCTCCTACGAGCAGTACTTC
- | TRBD1 | TRBJ2-7 | TRBV5-1 | CASSLNAGQGDEQYF | TGCGCCAGCAGCTTAAACGCGGGACAGGGGGACGAGCAGTACTTC
- | - | TRBJ1-5 | TRBV6-1 | CASSEAGQGQPQHF | TGTGCCAGCAGTGAAGCGGGCCAGGGACAGCCCCAGCATTTT
- | TRBD1 | TRBJ2-7 | TRBV9 | CASSVGTTGIYEQYF | TGTGCCAGCAGCGTAGGCACGACAGGGATCTACGAGCAGTACTTC
- | TRBD2 | TRBJ2-2 | TRBV2 | CASSSTSPTGELFF | TGTGCCAGCAGCTCGACTAGCCCCACCGGGGAGCTGTTTTTT